The rows below give T cell receptor beta chains drawn from one sample of a study of sequential checkpoint blockade in melanoma. The protocol was immunoSEQ multiplex PCR, while the TCRdb copy is restricted to in-frame clones and leaves out a portion. Counted here are 2,500 or so clones, 20% to 25% occurring once; the ten biggest clones make up roughly 20%. The material was tumor tissue (inferred from file names), obtained from a patient given nivolumab and ipilimumab in sequence. The receptors originated from a human donor with melanoma. The CDR3 runs from the conserved cysteine through the conserved F or W. The D gene is left open where the match is weak. The size of a clone is reported for some rows only, either as once, few or many, or as a class for expanded clones.

CDR3nt: TGCGCCAGCAGCTTGAAAGACAGGGAAACAGATACGCAGTATTTT; CDR3aa: CASSLKDRETDTQYF; v_gene: TRBV5-1; abundance: .; len: 15; j_gene: TRBJ2-3; d_gene: TRBD1
CDR3nt: TGTGCCAGCAGTTGGGGGACAGGGCGGGAGCAGTACTTC; CDR3aa: CASSWGTGREQYF; v_gene: TRBV6-8; abundance: few; len: 13; j_gene: TRBJ2-7; d_gene: TRBD1
CDR3nt: TGTGCCACCAGCAGGGACAGGGCCCTTTATCAGCCCCAGCATTTT; CDR3aa: CATSRDRALYQPQHF; v_gene: TRBV15; abundance: few; len: 15; j_gene: TRBJ1-5; d_gene: TRBD1
CDR3nt: TGTGCCAGCAGTGAAGCGAAGGGGGCTGGAAACACCATATATTTT; CDR3aa: CASSEAKGAGNTIYF; v_gene: TRBV6-1; abundance: medium-sized; len: 15; j_gene: TRBJ1-3; d_gene: .
CDR3nt: TGTGCCATCAGTGAGTCGGTTGAAAAACTGTTTTTT; CDR3aa: CAISESVEKLFF; v_gene: TRBV10-3; abundance: few; len: 12; j_gene: TRBJ1-4; d_gene: .
CDR3nt: TGTGCCTGGAGTGTACGTCGTAGCGGGAGGCTCACAGATACGCAGTATTTT; CDR3aa: CAWSVRRSGRLTDTQYF; v_gene: TRBV30; abundance: medium-sized; len: 17; j_gene: TRBJ2-3; d_gene: TRBD2
CDR3nt: TGCAGCGTTGAAGCCTGGACTAGCGGGAGTGCAACAGATACGCAGTATTTT; CDR3aa: CSVEAWTSGSATDTQYF; v_gene: TRBV29-1; abundance: .; len: 17; j_gene: TRBJ2-3; d_gene: TRBD2
CDR3nt: TGTGCCAGCTCTCCCCCAAGGGGGACAGTGTACAATGAGCAGTTCTTC; CDR3aa: CASSPPRGTVYNEQFF; v_gene: TRBV18; abundance: few; len: 16; j_gene: TRBJ2-1; d_gene: TRBD1
CDR3nt: TGTGCCATCAGCCGGGGGAGCTCCTACGAGCAGTACTTC; CDR3aa: CAISRGSSYEQYF; v_gene: TRBV6-8; abundance: .; len: 13; j_gene: TRBJ2-7; d_gene: .
CDR3nt: TGTGCCAGCAGCCTTGGCGGGGGGGAAGAAAAACTGTTTTTT; CDR3aa: CASSLGGGEEKLFF; v_gene: TRBV11-3; abundance: .; len: 14; j_gene: TRBJ1-4; d_gene: .
CDR3nt: TGTGCCAGCAGCTTAGTAGCTCAAGGAAACACCATATATTTT; CDR3aa: CASSLVAQGNTIYF; v_gene: TRBV11-3; abundance: medium-sized; len: 14; j_gene: TRBJ1-3; d_gene: .
CDR3nt: TGCGCCAGCAGCCTCTTGGAACAGGGCCCAAGGACCAACGTCCTGACTTTC; CDR3aa: CASSLLEQGPRTNVLTF; v_gene: TRBV5-1; abundance: .; len: 17; j_gene: TRBJ2-6; d_gene: .
CDR3nt: TGTGCCAGCAGACCCCCCTCCGCGGGGGGGGGCACAGATACGCAGTATTTT; CDR3aa: CASRPPSAGGGTDTQYF; v_gene: TRBV11-3; abundance: many; len: 17; j_gene: TRBJ2-3; d_gene: TRBD2
CDR3nt: TGTGCCATCTTTCAGGGCAGTTCCCATTATGGCTACACCTTC; CDR3aa: CAIFQGSSHYGYTF; v_gene: TRBV6-8; abundance: many; len: 14; j_gene: TRBJ1-2; d_gene: .
CDR3nt: TGTGCCAGCAGTGCTCGGGAGACAGATACGCAGTATTTT; CDR3aa: CASSARETDTQYF; v_gene: TRBV6-8; abundance: few; len: 13; j_gene: TRBJ2-3; d_gene: .
CDR3nt: TGTGCCAGTAGTATCGGGACAGGGGGGTCCTACGAGCAGTACTTC; CDR3aa: CASSIGTGGSYEQYF; v_gene: TRBV19; abundance: .; len: 15; j_gene: TRBJ2-7; d_gene: TRBD1
CDR3nt: TGTGCCAGCAGGTTTAGCGGGAGGGTCCTCACCGGGGAGCTGTTTTTT; CDR3aa: CASRFSGRVLTGELFF; v_gene: TRBV11-3; abundance: many; len: 16; j_gene: TRBJ2-2; d_gene: TRBD2